This TCR beta chain was identified during a study of CD8 T cells in Susac syndrome. V was pared by 7 bases and J by 1 base, with 10 bases between. In germline, CDR1 is MNHEY, CDR2 SVGAGI. The CDR3 runs 13 residues. Purification of the CD8+ and CD4+ T cells relied on negative isolation, and TEMRA cells underwent FACS enrichment. The RNA input was 0.5 to 1 ug, and it was reverse transcribed with random hexamers. From the immunoSEQ multiplex PCR reads, TCRdb called clonotypes with MiXCR, one entry per CDR3 protein. This table holds a few hundred thousand distinct CDR3 sequences, 92% found once. Specimen: CD8+ T cells from PBMCs. This receptor was obtained from a human donor with multiple sclerosis. This chain connects TRBV6-5 to TRBJ1-1; possibly TRBD1 for D (5 bases). In DNA form, the CDR3 reads TGTGCCAGCACCGCAACAGGGAACACTGAAGCTTTCTTT. Its protein product is CASTATGNTEAFF.